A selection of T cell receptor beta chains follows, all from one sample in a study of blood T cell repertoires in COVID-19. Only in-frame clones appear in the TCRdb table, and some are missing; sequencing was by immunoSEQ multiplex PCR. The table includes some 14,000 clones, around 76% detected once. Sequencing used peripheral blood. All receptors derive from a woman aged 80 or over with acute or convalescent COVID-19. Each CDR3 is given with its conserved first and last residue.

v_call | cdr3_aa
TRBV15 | CATSRVGQGSEQYF
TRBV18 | CASSPPGGLETQYF
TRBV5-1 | CASSFFTGTGTSRNTGELFF
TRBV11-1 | CASSLRQVTGELFF
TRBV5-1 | CASSLVTGGIYEQYF
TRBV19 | CATEDRAGQPQHF
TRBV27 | CASSSGTYFTTDTQYF
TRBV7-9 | CASSLETTNTEAFF
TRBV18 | CASSLSNTDTQYF
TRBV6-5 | CASRRGLAGGGEQFF
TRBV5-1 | CASSPSGSPKGQYQETQYF
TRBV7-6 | CASSLVRGKLMHGSTEAFF
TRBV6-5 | CASSPGQGVQETQYF
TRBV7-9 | CASSSQEGGTDTQYF
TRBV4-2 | CASSQDLTLYPNQPQHF
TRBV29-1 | CSVLSGGAYEQFF
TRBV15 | CATSSKSRGNYGYTF
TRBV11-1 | CASSQTGTMNTEAFF
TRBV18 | CASSTGTQYGYTF
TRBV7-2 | CASSLRTGGEKGDGYTF
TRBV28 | CASSFGAHRTRANVLTF
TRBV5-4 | CASSRQEHSPLHF
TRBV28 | CASSLSPGAGANVLTF
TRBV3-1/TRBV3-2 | CASSQDGGAVYGYTF
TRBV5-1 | CASSFAGDNTEAFF
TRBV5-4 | CASSWGGQGSYNEQFF
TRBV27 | CASSSGTGNSPLHF
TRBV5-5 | CASSLRVSYEQYF
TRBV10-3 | CAISAQGLGQYF
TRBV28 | CASSRGEKLFF
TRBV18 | CASSETGGFEQYF
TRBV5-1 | CASSRGWGSYEQYF
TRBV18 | CASSPAGGSGASYEQYF
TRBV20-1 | CSATGLYEQYF
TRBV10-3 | CAISGGLASGANVLTF
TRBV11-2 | CASSLGFGGGTQYF
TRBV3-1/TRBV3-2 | CASSPLRGLAKNIQYF
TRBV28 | CASSPGQGGTPLHF
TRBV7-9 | CASSLGDGTNQPQHF
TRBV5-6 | CASSLEASGISGNTIYF
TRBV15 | CATSREQGPSPLHF
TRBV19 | CASSAGTSQETQYF
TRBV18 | CASSPPRLAGGSNTGELFF
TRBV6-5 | CASRSGETYSSEQFF
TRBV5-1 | CASSYNSGGYYEQYF
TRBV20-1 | CSASAPLTYEQYF
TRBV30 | CAWSVSVSGNTIYF
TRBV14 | CASSQSAATNEKLFF
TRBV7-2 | CASSQLTGGPEQYF